This T cell receptor beta chain was documented in a study of T cells after yellow fever vaccination. Per germline, CDR1 LGHDT and CDR2 YNNKEL (reference sequence). The CDR3 contains 12 residues. Trimming left V 2 bases short and J 11 bases short, with 13 bases between. The authors made TCR cDNA by 5'RACE template switching, adding a universal primer site and UMIs. MiXCR was run by TCRdb on the 5' RACE reads, yielding one entry per CDR3 protein. The top ten hold roughly 13% of the sample, which has almost 600,000 distinct CDR3 sequences, less than 15% seen once. Only a few counts were recorded for this clonotype. Its antigen is currently unknown. Overall study findings and caveats: Weaker overall, the secondary response nonetheless peaked faster (day 5 versus 15). There was a small share of clonotypes that showed up in both the CD4 and CD8 compartments.

The V call is TRBV3-1, the J call TRBJ2-7; a weak D match, TRBD1 (6 bases). This receptor was taken from a man aged 25-45 years who received the YFV17D yellow fever vaccine. Sequenced here: PBMCs, sampled on the day of the yellow fever booster vaccination. CDR3 sequence (DNA): TGTGCCAGCAGCCAATTCGGACAGATCAAGTACTTC. This sequence encodes CASSQFGQIKYF.